Presented here are 24 T cell receptor beta chains from one specimen sequenced in a study of cytomegalovirus exposure and HLA in healthy donors. The PCR employed 60 Vbeta primers together with 13 Jbeta primers. Libraries were prepared by immunoSEQ multiplex PCR; TCRdb keeps only in-frame clonotypes and omits some of them. The data contain about 150,000 clones, 79% of them seen just once; the ten biggest clones take up roughly 6%. Sequenced material: PBMCs. The source of these receptors is a man aged 45-65 years in good health and CMV-seropositive.

The chain has TRBV9 and TRBJ2-7; D uncertain. V was trimmed by 3 bases and J by 7 bases, leaving 14 bases between them. Germline V gene lookup returns CDR1 SGDLS and CDR2 YYNGEE. CDR3 length: 13 amino acids. The CDR3 DNA reads as TGTGCCAGCAGCGCCAGCTTCACCGGGGAGCAGTACTTC. Residues: CASSASFTGEQYF.

This sequence joins TRBV6-6 and TRBJ2-7; 12 bases fit TRBD2. This CDR3 has 14 residues. The junction had 5 bases not matched to a gene; V was cut back by 6 bases and J by 5 bases. Germline V lookup: CDR1 MNHNY, CDR2 SVGAGI (reference sequence). For the CDR3, the DNA is TGTGCCAGCAGCCCGACTAGCGGGAGCCACGAGCAGTACTTC. This gives the protein CASSPTSGSHEQYF.

This clone was seen a handful of times. CDR3 DNA: TGTGCCAGCAGTTCCTCAGCGGGCGAATTATTCCACGAGCAGTACTTC. This encodes CASSSSAGELFHEQYF. This chain joins TRBV27 and TRBJ2-7, with D possibly matching TRBD2 (6 bases). Deletions cut 4 bases from V and 5 bases from J, with 21 bases between. Looked up from germline, CDR1 is MNHEY and CDR2 is SMNVEV (reference sequence). The length of the CDR3 is 16 residues.

The J gene is TRBJ2-2, the V gene TRBV30, with TRBD1 as a possible D gene (6 bases). V was pared by 8 bases and J by 7 bases, with 17 bases between. The CDR3 runs to 13 residues. Germline V gene lookup returns CDR1 GTSNPN and CDR2 SVGIG (reference sequence). CDR3 protein: CATNQGWSGELFF. The CDR3 nucleotides read TGTGCCACCAATCAGGGGTGGAGCGGGGAGCTGTTTTTT. Variable domain in full (rest from reference TRBV30 and TRBJ2-2): SQTIHQWPATLVQPVGSPLSLECTVEGTSNPNLYWYRQAAGRGLQLLFYSVGIGQISSEVPQNLSASRPQDRQFILSSKKLLLSDSGFYLCATNQGWSGELFFGEGSRLTVL.

J is TRBJ2-2 and V is TRBV28, with D maybe TRBD1 (6 bases). The CDR3 runs 14 residues. Germline-derived CDR1 and CDR2 are MDHEN and SYDVKM. Trimming pared 6 bases from V and 3 bases from J, leaving 11 bases between. The CDR3 coding sequence is TGTGCCAGCAGGAGGGCAGGGGACACCGGGGAGCTGTTTTTT. Translated: CASRRAGDTGELFF.

This chain connects TRBV10-1 to TRBJ2-2; D gene unclear. Per germline, CDR1 WNHNN and CDR2 SYGVQD (reference sequence). This CDR3 contains 13 residues. The V gene lost 6 bases and the J gene lost 7 bases, with 12 bases spanning the gap. The CDR3, as DNA: TGCGCCAGCAGACGCGACACGAACGGGGAGCTGTTTTTT. Translated, it gives CASRRDTNGELFF.

The rearrangement joins TRBV28 to TRBJ2-7; 11 positions match TRBD2. The junction had 12 bases not matched to a gene; V was cut back by 5 bases and J by 6 bases. The CDR3 runs 16 residues. CDR1 is MDHEN and CDR2 is SYDVKM in the germline V gene. The CDR3 nucleotides read TGTGCCAGCAGTCAAGGGACTAGCGGCTACTTTTTCGAGCAGTACTTC. The encoded protein is CASSQGTSGYFFEQYF.

In this sample, this clone turned up once. V is TRBV4-1 and J is TRBJ2-1, with D maybe TRBD1 (5 bases). Germline lookup yields CDR1 MGHRA and CDR2 YSYEKL. Trimming left V 1 base short and J 10 bases short, with 8 bases between. There are 12 residues in the CDR3. CDR3 DNA: TGCGCCAGCAGCCAAGGGACAAGGGAGCAGTTCTTC. The encoded protein is CASSQGTREQFF.

This rearrangement joins TRBV29-1 to TRBJ2-7, with a possible D match to TRBD1 (5 bases). The CDR3 covers 15 residues. Germline-derived CDR1 and CDR2 are SQVTM and ANQGSEA. Trimming stripped 6 bases from V and 0 bases from J, with 18 bases between. CDR3 bases: TGCAGCGTCTCCGGCGGCAGGGCTAGCTCCTACGAGCAGTACTTC. It is translated as CSVSGGRASSYEQYF.

This chain links TRBV5-1 with TRBJ1-4, with TRBD1 matching over 8 bases. CDR1 is SGHRS and CDR2 is YFSETQ in the germline V gene. The CDR3 extends over 14 amino acids. The V gene end was trimmed by 5 bases and the J gene end by 2 bases; junction bases not matched to a gene: 2. CDR3: CASRQGATNEKLFF. The CDR3 nucleotides are TGCGCCAGCAGGCAGGGGGCGACTAATGAAAAACTGTTTTTT. Complete variable domain (other parts from reference TRBV5-1 and TRBJ1-4): KAGVTQTPRYLIKTRGQQVTLSCSPISGHRSVSWYQQTPGQGLQFLFEYFSETQRNKGNFPGRFSGRQFSNSRSEMNVSTLELGDSALYLCASRQGATNEKLFFGSGTQLSVL.

The chain combines TRBV21-1 with TRBJ1-1; the table gives TRBD1 as D, unverified against the DNA. TRBV21-1 is a documented pseudogene. This CDR3 is 14 amino acids long. In DNA, the CDR3 is TGTGCCAGCAGCTCCCGGACAGGGGGAACCGAAGCTTTCTTT. Amino acid sequence: CASSSRTGGTEAFF.

The CDR3 loop reads CASSILGGINQPQHF. CDR3 coding DNA: TGTGCCAGTAGTATCCTTGGGGGGATCAATCAGCCCCAGCATTTT. The V and J genes are TRBV19 and TRBJ1-5; TRBD1 might be the D (5 bases). Germline CDR1 LNHDA, CDR2 SQIVND (reference sequence). CDR3 size: 15 residues. The ends were cut back, 3 bases at V and 3 bases at J, with 12 bases in the middle. Looking up the rest from reference TRBV19 and TRBJ1-5 gives the full variable domain: DGGITQSPKYLFRKEGQNVTLSCEQNLNHDAMYWYRQDPGQGLRLIYYSQIVNDFQKGDIAEGYSVSREKKESFPLTVTSAQKNPTAFYLCASSILGGINQPQHFGDGTRLSIL.

This sequence joins TRBV7-2 and TRBJ1-1; maybe TRBD1 (5 bases). V lost 5 bases and J 8 bases, leaving 12 bases between the germline ends. CDR3 length: 12 residues. The germline CDR1 and CDR2 sequences are SGHTA and FQGNSA. The CDR3 spells CASSLREGEAFF. The CDR3 region has the DNA TGTGCCAGCAGCCTACGGGAGGGGGAAGCTTTCTTT. Supplemented by reference TRBV7-2 and TRBJ1-1, the full variable domain reads GAGVSQSPSNKVTEKGKDVELRCDPISGHTALYWYRQSLGQGLEFLIYFQGNSAPDKSGLPSDRFSAERTGGSVSTLTIQRTQQEDSAVYLCASSLREGEAFFGQGTRLTVV.

CDR3 sequence: CASSLYRDSANYGYTF. CDR3 DNA: TGCGCCAGCAGCTTATACCGGGACAGCGCTAACTATGGCTACACCTTC. The chain employs TRBV5-1 and TRBJ1-2; 7 nucleotides match TRBD1. The CDR3 is 16 residues long. With 2 bases clipped from V and 0 bases from J, the junction kept 7 bases outside the gene matches. Germline assignment: CDR1 SGHRS and CDR2 YFSETQ.

This chain links TRBV30 with TRBJ2-7; the D gene is possibly TRBD1 (5 bases). The CDR3 consists of 14 residues. The ends were cut back, 2 bases at V and 1 base at J, with 12 bases in the middle. Per the germline V gene, CDR1 is GTSNPN and CDR2 is SVGIG (reference sequence). The DNA for the CDR3 is TGTGCCTGGAGTCAGGGCGGCAGTTCCTACGAGCAGTACTTC. This codes for CAWSQGGSSYEQYF.

The rearrangement joins TRBV29-1 to TRBJ1-5; D not resolved. Trimming stripped 7 bases from V and 1 base from J, with 11 bases between. CDR3 length: 13 amino acids. Germline CDR1 is SQVTM and CDR2 is ANQGSEA. Here the CDR3 reads CSAQLGSNQPQHF. CDR3 in DNA: TGCAGCGCCCAACTCGGGAGCAATCAGCCCCAGCATTTT.

This clone was observed a handful of times. V gene TRBV30 combines with J gene TRBJ2-4; 12 bases agree with TRBD2. V lost 3 bases to trimming and J lost 9 bases; unmatched junction nucleotides: 9. Germline V lookup: CDR1 GTSNPN, CDR2 SVGIG (reference sequence). The CDR3 contains 15 residues. CDR3 bases: TGTGCCTGGAGACCCCTAGCGGGAGGGCCAGGCATTCAGTACTTC. It yields the protein CAWRPLAGGPGIQYF. The full variable domain, rest sourced from reference TRBV30 and TRBJ2-4, is SQTIHQWPATLVQPVGSPLSLECTVEGTSNPNLYWYRQAAGRGLQLLFYSVGIGQISSEVPQNLSASRPQDRQFILSSKKLLLSDSGFYLCAWRPLAGGPGIQYFGAGTRLSVL.

V is TRBV7-9 and J is TRBJ2-7; 15 positions match TRBD2. The CDR3 loop spans 13 amino acids. Germline CDR1 and CDR2: SEHNR and FQNEAQ (reference sequence). The V segment lost 8 bases and the J segment 7 bases; nucleotides outside the gene matches: 3. For the CDR3, the DNA is TGTGCCAGCCTGGGACTAGCGGGAGGAGAGCAGTACTTC. Translated: CASLGLAGGEQYF.

The V call is TRBV27, the J call TRBJ2-3; D possibly corresponds to TRBD2 (6 bases). CDR3 length: 14 amino acids. Germline assignment: CDR1 MNHEY and CDR2 SMNVEV (reference sequence). Trimming pared 8 bases from V and 7 bases from J, leaving 19 bases between. CDR3 amino acids: CASADGGAGYTQYF. Here the CDR3 DNA reads TGTGCCAGCGCCGACGGCGGGGCAGGGTATACGCAGTATTTT.

The gene calls are TRBV9 and TRBJ2-3; D is perhaps TRBD2 (5 bases). This CDR3 has 16 amino acids. Germline CDR1 and CDR2: SGDLS and YYNGEE. V lost 3 bases to trimming and J lost 0 bases, with 14 bases between them. The CDR3 nucleotides read TGTGCCAGCAGCGCCGCGGAGGCGGTGAGCACAGATACGCAGTATTTT. Encoded protein: CASSAAEAVSTDTQYF.

This chain connects TRBV5-4 to TRBJ2-5; 8 positions agree with TRBD2. The germline V gene has CDR1 SGHNT and CDR2 YYREEE (reference sequence). The CDR3 length is 15 residues. Trimming removed 1 base from V and 5 bases from J; junction bases left unmatched: 7. The CDR3 nucleotides read TGTGCCAGCAGCTTGTACGTCGGCGGGAGGGAGACCCAGTACTTC. This encodes CASSLYVGGRETQYF.

On this clone itself: This may arise from a read error, as a much more abundant clone is one base away. The rearrangement uses TRBV27 and TRBJ2-2; no definite D call. Deletions cut 2 bases from V and 2 bases from J, with 3 bases between. Germline CDR1 and CDR2: MNHEY and SMNVEV (reference sequence). The CDR3 has 13 amino acids. The CDR3 reads CASSLLNTGELFF. CDR3 in DNA: TGTGCCAGCAGTTTACTTAACACCGGGGAGCTGTTTTTT.

The V call is TRBV12-1, the J call TRBJ2-1; the D call of TRBD2 is as the table states it, not checked on the DNA. TRBV12-1 is tagged as a pseudogene. This CDR3 contains 15 residues. The CDR3 DNA sequence: TGTGCCAGCAGCTTTCGGAGCGGGAGCGCCAATGAGCAGTTCTTC. It encodes CASSFRSGSANEQFF.

As concerns this clone: One junction end does not reproduce the germline sequence, and a read error may be involved. The CDR3 here is CASSLGTQGPGELFF. CDR3 in DNA: TGTGCTAGCAGCTTAGGTACGCAGGGTCCCGGGGAGCTGTTTTTT. This rearrangement joins TRBV7-7 to TRBJ2-2; tentative D call: TRBD1 (5 bases). Germline V gives CDR1 SSHAT, CDR2 FNYEAQ (reference sequence). CDR3 size: 15 residues.